This is a list of T cell receptor beta chains from one sample in a study of blood T cell repertoires in COVID-19. The data were produced by immunoSEQ multiplex PCR, yet TCRdb's version contains in-frame clones alone and is incomplete. The sample records roughly 330,000 clones, about 87% being singletons. The material sequenced was PBMCs or T cells enriched from blood (not recorded which). The source of these receptors is a woman in her twenties or thirties who had recovered from COVID-19. Both conserved end residues are part of each CDR3. Fields, in order: D gene, V gene, clone size, J gene, CDR3 protein, CDR3 DNA. The D gene is left open where the match is weak. The listing skips clone size in some rows; elsewhere it reads once, few, many or a size class.

TRBD1	TRBV5-5	-	TRBJ1-1	CASSLAPGGFTEAFF	TGTGCCAGCAGCTTGGCCCCAGGGGGCTTCACTGAAGCTTTCTTT
TRBD1	TRBV2	-	TRBJ1-1	CASTGGTEAFF	TGTGCCAGCACAGGGGGCACTGAAGCTTTCTTT
-	TRBV7-9	-	TRBJ2-7	CASSLWQGGSYEQYF	TGTGCCAGCAGCTTGTGGCAGGGGGGCTCCTACGAGCAGTACTTC
TRBD2	TRBV6-4	-	TRBJ2-1	CASSDLAGAGAINEQFF	TGTGCCAGCAGTGACCTCGCCGGAGCGGGGGCCATCAATGAGCAGTTCTTC
-	TRBV11-2	-	TRBJ1-4	CASSLLGGADGKLFF	TGTGCCAGCAGCCTATTGGGGGGGGCAGATGGAAAACTGTTTTTT
TRBD1	TRBV19	-	TRBJ2-1	CASSISQGQGGWYNEQFF	TGTGCCAGTAGTATATCTCAGGGACAGGGAGGATGGTACAATGAGCAGTTCTTC
-	TRBV6-6	-	TRBJ1-5	CASSYAGKNQPQHF	TGTGCCAGCAGTTACGCAGGGAAGAACCAGCCCCAGCATTTT
TRBD1	TRBV30	-	TRBJ1-4	CAWTAGTAVNEKLFF	TGTGCCTGGACCGCCGGGACAGCTGTTAATGAAAAACTGTTTTTT
-	TRBV5-1	-	TRBJ2-5	CASSVAGYETQYF	TGCGCCAGCAGCGTCGCAGGGTACGAGACCCAGTACTTC
-	TRBV3-1/TRBV3-2	-	TRBJ1-5	CASSQDRTVSPQPQHF	TGTGCCAGCAGCCAAGATAGGACAGTAAGTCCTCAGCCCCAGCATTTT
TRBD1	TRBV6-5	once	TRBJ1-5	CASSRDRGDWQPQHF	TGTGCCAGCAGCCGGGACAGGGGTGATTGGCAGCCCCAGCATTTT
TRBD1	TRBV30	-	TRBJ2-2	CAWRPQGTGGSGELFF	TGTGCCTGGAGACCCCAAGGGACAGGGGGTTCCGGGGAGCTGTTTTTT
TRBD1	TRBV4-1	-	TRBJ2-7	CASSQDPRQGLTYEQYF	TGCGCCAGCAGCCAAGACCCCCGACAGGGCCTTACCTACGAGCAGTACTTC
-	TRBV15	-	TRBJ1-2	CATSRVSGDLGGYTF	TGTGCCACCAGCAGAGTCTCGGGGGATCTAGGTGGCTACACCTTC
-	TRBV3-1/TRBV3-2	-	TRBJ2-3	CASSQSGTDTQYF	TGTGCCAGCAGCCAATCTGGCACAGATACGCAGTATTTT
-	TRBV10-2	-	TRBJ1-2	CASSEPGAYGYTF	TGCGCCAGCAGTGAACCGGGAGCCTATGGCTACACCTTC
-	TRBV7-9	-	TRBJ2-7	CASSGPRDLYEQYF	TGTGCCAGCAGCGGCCCCAGGGATTTATACGAGCAGTACTTC
TRBD1	TRBV28	-	TRBJ1-6	CASSPQGAGLSPLHF	TGTGCCAGCAGTCCACAGGGGGCGGGTCTGTCACCCCTCCACTTT
TRBD1	TRBV4-3	-	TRBJ1-4	CASSQELRGRGEKLFF	TGCGCCAGCAGCCAAGAACTGAGGGGGCGCGGTGAAAAACTGTTTTTT
-	TRBV30	few	TRBJ2-3	CAWSVRGADTQYF	TGTGCCTGGAGTGTACGGGGGGCGGATACGCAGTATTTT
-	TRBV6-5	-	TRBJ1-3	CASSYSMALGNTIYF	TGTGCCAGCAGTTACTCGATGGCTCTGGGAAACACCATATATTTT
-	TRBV5-4	-	TRBJ1-3	CASSLDSFSGNTIYF	TGTGCCAGCAGCTTGGACAGCTTCTCTGGAAACACCATATATTTT
-	TRBV7-2	-	TRBJ2-2	CASSLYAPTAGTGELFF	TGTGCCAGCAGCTTATATGCCCCTACAGCGGGCACCGGGGAGCTGTTTTTT
TRBD1	TRBV10-3	-	TRBJ1-3	CAIGQGGRNTIYF	TGTGCCATCGGACAGGGGGGAAGGAACACCATATATTTT
TRBD1	TRBV4-1	-	TRBJ1-5	CASSQDHRGLYSNQPQHF	TGCGCCAGCAGCCAAGACCACAGGGGGCTATATAGCAATCAGCCCCAGCATTTT
TRBD1	TRBV5-1	few	TRBJ2-2	CASSNPPGQGYTGELFF	TGCGCCAGCAGCAACCCCCCGGGACAGGGATATACCGGGGAGCTGTTTTTT
-	TRBV10-3	-	TRBJ2-2	CAISPLGRSGELFF	TGTGCCATCAGTCCCCTGGGCCGGTCCGGGGAGCTGTTTTTT
-	TRBV3-1/TRBV3-2	once	TRBJ2-7	CASSETAFTPYEQYF	TGTGCCAGCAGCGAAACAGCATTTACCCCGTACGAGCAGTACTTC
-	TRBV7-9	-	TRBJ2-7	CASSLDGGISYEQYF	TGTGCCAGCAGCTTAGATGGGGGGATCTCCTACGAGCAGTACTTC
-	TRBV10-3	-	TRBJ1-6	CAISESSIQSGVKYNSPLHF	TGTGCCATCAGTGAGTCATCAATACAGTCGGGGGTAAAATATAATTCACCCCTCCACTTT
TRBD2	TRBV7-2	-	TRBJ2-7	CASSSSGGRYEQYF	TGTGCCAGCAGCTCTAGCGGGGGACGTTACGAGCAGTACTTC
TRBD1	TRBV18	-	TRBJ1-2	CASSPNTGAYGYTF	TGTGCCAGCTCACCAAATACAGGGGCCTATGGCTACACCTTC
-	TRBV7-3	-	TRBJ2-1	CASSLSAANEQFF	TGTGCCAGCAGCTTATCAGCGGCCAATGAGCAGTTCTTC
-	TRBV5-1	-	TRBJ2-2	CASSPWQGSGELFF	TGCGCCAGCAGCCCCTGGCAGGGGTCCGGGGAGCTGTTTTTT
-	TRBV5-6	-	TRBJ1-5	CASSSGYQPQHF	TGTGCCAGCAGCTCGGGATATCAGCCCCAGCATTTT
-	TRBV19	-	TRBJ2-1	CASSKTIEQFF	TGTGCCAGTAGTAAGACTATTGAGCAGTTCTTC
TRBD1	TRBV7-2	once	TRBJ1-2	CASSPSGQGNYGYTF	TGTGCCAGCAGCCCCTCGGGACAGGGGAACTATGGCTACACCTTC
-	TRBV18	-	TRBJ2-5	CASSPPQTRETQYF	TGTGCCAGCTCACCACCCCAAACTAGGGAGACCCAGTACTTC
TRBD1	TRBV18	-	TRBJ2-4	CASSPGTGDILAKNIQYF	TGTGCCAGCTCACCTGGGACAGGGGATATTCTAGCCAAAAACATTCAGTACTTC
-	TRBV19	-	TRBJ2-7	CASSIGGRDSYEQYF	TGTGCCAGTAGTATAGGTGGGCGGGACTCCTACGAGCAGTACTTC
-	TRBV5-1	-	TRBJ2-7	CASSVTGSYEQYF	TGCGCCAGCAGCGTCACAGGGTCCTACGAGCAGTACTTC
-	TRBV6-5	-	TRBJ1-3	CASRTQRSGNTIYF	TGTGCCAGCAGGACCCAGAGGTCCGGAAACACCATATATTTT
TRBD2	TRBV30	-	TRBJ2-1	CASTRGLVNEQFF	TGTGCATCAACTCGGGGACTAGTGAATGAGCAGTTCTTC
TRBD2	TRBV10-3	-	TRBJ2-1	CAISATSGDYNEQFF	TGTGCCATCAGTGCCACTAGCGGGGACTATAATGAGCAGTTCTTC
-	TRBV6-5	-	TRBJ1-4	CASSYGGSGEKLFF	TGTGCCAGCAGTTACGGCGGGTCAGGCGAAAAACTGTTTTTT
TRBD2	TRBV7-6	-	TRBJ2-3	CASSLGVAGDTQYF	TGTGCCAGCAGCTTAGGGGTAGCGGGAGATACGCAGTATTTT
-	TRBV28	-	TRBJ2-7	CASSLTQLREQYF	TGTGCCAGCAGTTTAACTCAACTTCGGGAGCAGTACTTC
-	TRBV7-9	-	TRBJ1-1	CASSLSGVGTEAFF	TGTGCCAGCAGCCTATCGGGGGTGGGGACTGAAGCTTTCTTT
-	TRBV5-1	-	TRBJ2-6	CASSLTVSGANVLTF	TGCGCCAGCAGCTTGACGGTCTCTGGGGCCAACGTCCTGACTTTC